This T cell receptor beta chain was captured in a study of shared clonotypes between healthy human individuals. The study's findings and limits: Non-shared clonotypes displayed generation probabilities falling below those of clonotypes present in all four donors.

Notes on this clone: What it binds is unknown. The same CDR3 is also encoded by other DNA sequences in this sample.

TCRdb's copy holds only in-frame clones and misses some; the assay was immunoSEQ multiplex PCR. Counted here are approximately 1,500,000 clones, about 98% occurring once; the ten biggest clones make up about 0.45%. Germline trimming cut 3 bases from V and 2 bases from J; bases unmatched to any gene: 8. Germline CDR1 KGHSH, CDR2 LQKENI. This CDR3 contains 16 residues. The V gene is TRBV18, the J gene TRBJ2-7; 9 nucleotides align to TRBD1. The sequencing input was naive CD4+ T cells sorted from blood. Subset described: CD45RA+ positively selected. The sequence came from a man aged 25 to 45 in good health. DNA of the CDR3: TGTGCCAGCTCACCTCTAGGGACAGGGACTACCTACGAGCAGTACTTC. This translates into CASSPLGTGTTYEQYF.